A single sample is the source of the 6 T cell receptor beta chains below, sequenced in a study of blood T cell repertoires in COVID-19. Here immunoSEQ multiplex PCR was the method, and the copy in TCRdb shows in-frame clones only, minus some. The profile shows 300,000 to 400,000 clones, 65% to 90% of them singletons. Source material: PBMCs or T cells enriched from blood (not recorded which). The origin of the receptors is a woman aged 40 to 50 with acute COVID-19.

This clone has just one count. V and J are TRBV7-8 and TRBJ1-4, with D uncertain. The CDR3 is 14 residues long. V lost 8 bases, J lost 5 bases, and 15 bases lay in between. Germline V gene lookup returns CDR1 SGHVS and CDR2 FQNEAQ. The CDR3 protein is CASRNGALNEKLFF. The CDR3 coding sequence is TGTGCCAGCCGAAACGGAGCATTAAATGAAAAACTGTTTTTT.

The genes are TRBV9 and TRBJ2-1; D possibly corresponds to TRBD2 (6 bases). V lost 0 bases, J lost 9 bases, and 13 bases lay in between. CDR3 size: 14 residues. Germline V gene data show CDR1 as SGDLS and CDR2 as YYNGEE. The CDR3 loop reads CASSVAGVTGEQFF. The CDR3 bases are TGTGCCAGCAGCGTAGCGGGAGTAACGGGTGAGCAGTTCTTC.

The genes are TRBV6-4 and TRBJ2-5, with 10 bases that match TRBD1. Germline V gene lookup returns CDR1 MRHNA and CDR2 SNTAGT. CDR3 length equals 13 residues. Trimming took 6 bases from V and 4 from J; bases not matched to a gene: 2. The CDR3 here is CASSGDRGETQYF. In DNA, the CDR3 is TGTGCCAGCAGCGGGGACAGGGGAGAGACCCAGTACTTC.

This chain uses TRBV28 with TRBJ1-4; D may be TRBD1 (6 bases). The V end lost 6 bases, the J end lost 7 bases, and 18 bases lay between the germline ends. CDR1 and CDR2 (germline): MDHEN, SYDVKM. The CDR3 runs 15 residues. The CDR3 DNA reads as TGTGCCAGCAGCTCTTTAACGGGGGGCGTTGAAAAACTGTTTTTT. Its protein product is CASSSLTGGVEKLFF.

This clone came up a few times. The genes are TRBV19 and TRBJ1-1; the D gene is possibly TRBD1 (5 bases). Trimming left V 8 bases short and J 2 bases short, with 21 bases between. The germline V gene encodes CDR1 LNHDA and CDR2 SQIVND (reference sequence). The CDR3 runs 16 residues. The CDR3 bases are TGTGCCAGTCGAAGAAAAACAGGTTTGGGAAACACTGAAGCTTTCTTT. It codes for CASRRKTGLGNTEAFF.

The table lists this clone with a count of one. This sequence joins TRBV3-1 (or the pseudogene TRBV3-2) and TRBJ2-3; TRBD2 matches 14 bases. The germline CDR1 and CDR2 sequences are LGHDT and YNNKEL (reference sequence). The CDR3 has 19 amino acids. Unmatched junction bases numbered 11, after V lost 2 bases and J lost 4 bases. CDR3: CASSQISLGLAGGADTQYF. Here the CDR3 DNA reads TGTGCCAGCAGCCAAATTTCGCTTGGACTAGCGGGGGGAGCAGATACGCAGTATTTT.